This TCR beta chain stems from a study of post-analysis software for immune sequencing data. Study-wide context: Included courses were relapsing-remitting and secondary progressive multiple sclerosis; progressive-relapsing multiple sclerosis was also included.

Study conclusions and caveats: Compared against controls, patients with multiple sclerosis displayed significantly lower normalized Chao1 diversity. Included in a set of a handful of TRBV segments more frequent in patients than controls were TRBV5-6, TRBV5-1 and TRBV20-1. F measure clustering grouped samples strongly by preparation batch.

From germline, CDR1 is SGHRS and CDR2 YFSETQ. The CDR3 has 18 residues. Trimming at V came to 1 base and at J to 2 bases, leaving 7 bases not matched to a gene. This clonotype was picked up a small number of times. Its antigen is unknown. Unique molecular identifiers had been added to the TCR beta cDNA libraries. T cells numbering 1 to 10 million gave rise to some 520,000 cDNA molecules. TCRdb used MiXCR to reprocess the PCR reads, holding one entry per CDR3 protein. The repertoire holds over 700,000 distinct CDR3 sequences, with 25% to 30% as singletons. The V gene is TRBV5-1, the J gene TRBJ2-1; 12 nucleotides match TRBD2. The sequenced material came from blood. The TCR was taken from a girl aged 5-17 years with multiple sclerosis. CDR3 bases: TGCGCCAGCAGCTTGTGGGCTAGCGGGGGGGCGGCCTACAATGAGCAGTTCTTC. Amino acids: CASSLWASGGAAYNEQFF.